Below are 17 T cell receptor beta chains sequenced from a single sample in a study of OX40 agonist ivuxolimab in advanced cancers. Profiling relied on immunoSEQ multiplex PCR, and the TCRdb table lists in-frame clones only, not all of them. In the table there are about 88,000 clones, around nine tenths of which are singletons. Sequences were derived from CD4+ or CD8+ T cells sorted from blood, sampled in a trial of the OX40 agonist ivuxolimab. The receptor source for this set is an adult with an advanced solid tumor such as melanoma, head and neck, liver or kidney cancer.

This chain links TRBV6-1 with TRBJ1-4; D may be TRBD1 (5 bases). V dropped 3 bases and J dropped 0 bases, with 8 bases sitting between them. CDR1 is MNHNS and CDR2 is SASEGT in the germline V gene. The CDR3 is 15 amino acids. Here the CDR3 DNA reads TGTGCCAGCAGTGATGCGACAGCAACTAATGAAAAACTGTTTTTT. Encoded protein: CASSDATATNEKLFF.

This clone was detected once. The rearrangement uses TRBV30 and TRBJ1-2; D may be TRBD1 (5 bases). V lost 2 bases and J lost 8, with 15 bases in between. The CDR3 has 13 amino acids. Germline CDR1 and CDR2: GTSNPN and SVGIG (reference sequence). Here the CDR3 DNA reads TGTGCCTGGAGTAATGGACTTCGGGGCGGCTACACCTTC. Translated, it gives CAWSNGLRGGYTF. Looking up the rest from reference TRBV30 and TRBJ1-2 gives the full variable domain: SQTIHQWPATLVQPVGSPLSLECTVEGTSNPNLYWYRQAAGRGLQLLFYSVGIGQISSEVPQNLSASRPQDRQFILSSKKLLLSDSGFYLCAWSNGLRGGYTFGSGTRLTVV.

The rearrangement links TRBV29-1 to TRBJ2-7, with D possibly called TRBD1 or TRBD2 (5 bases each). This CDR3 has 13 amino acids. V lost 1 base and J lost 7, with 14 bases in between. Germline V gene sequence: CDR1 SQVTM, CDR2 ANQGSEA. The CDR3 reads CSVEGGALGEQYF. CDR3 bases: TGCAGCGTTGAAGGAGGGGCCCTAGGGGAGCAGTACTTC.

The chain carries TRBV7-8 and TRBJ2-6; D remains unclear. The length of the CDR3 is 17 residues. V shed 1 base and J shed 0 bases, with 10 bases lying between them. In germline, CDR1 is SGHVS, CDR2 FQNEAQ. CDR3 nucleotide sequence: TGTGCCAGCAGCTTAGGGGCAGCTTACTCTGGGGCCAACGTCCTGACTTTC. Protein sequence: CASSLGAAYSGANVLTF.

The DNA of the CDR3 is TGTGCCAGCAGCCCCGGGGAGCGGGCCTACGAGCAGTACTTC. Encoded protein: CASSPGERAYEQYF. The genes are TRBV5-4 and TRBJ2-7; D might be TRBD2 (6 bases). V lost 4 bases, J lost 2 bases, and 13 bases lay in between. Germline CDR1 reads SGHNT; CDR2 reads YYREEE (reference sequence). The CDR3 contains 14 residues.

The chain carries TRBV20-1 and TRBJ2-5; D is undetermined. There are 11 residues in the CDR3. Between the trimmed V and J ends, which lost 6 bases and 7 bases, there was a span of 12 bases. Germline V gene sequence: CDR1 DFQATT, CDR2 SNEGSKA (reference sequence). The CDR3 here is CSALGLGTQYF. For the CDR3, the DNA is TGCAGTGCGTTGGGTTTGGGGACCCAGTACTTC.

CDR3 sequence (DNA): TGTGCCAGCAGTGCCCTGACGAGCGGGGAAGAGACCCAGTACTTC. It translates to CASSALTSGEETQYF. The rearrangement uses TRBV6-1 and TRBJ2-5; 7 bases align to TRBD2. CDR1 is MNHNS and CDR2 is SASEGT in the germline V gene. The CDR3 has 15 amino acids. Losses at the gene ends were 4 bases for V and 3 bases for J; bases not matched to a gene: 8.

The chain links TRBV29-1 to TRBJ1-1, with 8 bases fitting TRBD1. This CDR3 has 13 amino acids. The germline V gene has CDR1 SQVTM and CDR2 ANQGSEA. Germline trimming cut 7 bases from V and 3 bases from J; bases unmatched to any gene: 7. The CDR3 DNA follows: TGCAGCGCATGGACAGGGACGTACACTGAAGCTTTCTTT. Translation: CSAWTGTYTEAFF. The entire variable domain, with the rest obtained from reference TRBV29-1 and TRBJ1-1, is as follows: SAVISQKPSRDICQRGTSLTIQCQVDSQVTMMFWYRQQPGQSLTLIATANQGSEATYESGFVIDKFPISRPNLTFSTLTVSNMSPEDSSIYLCSAWTGTYTEAFFGQGTRLTVV.

The CDR3 DNA follows: TGCGCCAGCAGTGTGGCGGGAGCAGGGCAAGAGACCCAGTACTTC. Translating it yields CASSVAGAGQETQYF. The J gene is TRBJ2-5, the V gene TRBV10-2; 7 positions agree with TRBD2. In germline, CDR1 is WSHSY, CDR2 SAAADI. The CDR3 runs to 15 residues. The V segment lost 4 bases and the J segment 2 bases; nucleotides outside the gene matches: 7.

The J gene is TRBJ1-4, the V gene TRBV7-8; no clear D gene. V was cut by 1 base and J by 4 bases, with 13 bases left in between. There are 16 residues in the CDR3. Looked up from germline, CDR1 is SGHVS and CDR2 is FQNEAQ. The CDR3 bases are TGTGCCAGCAGCTTAGGCCAGACGGTACTTAATGAAAAACTGTTTTTT. It encodes CASSLGQTVLNEKLFF. Full variable domain (remainder filled in from reference TRBV7-8 and TRBJ1-4): GAGVSQSPRYKVAKRGQDVALRCDPISGHVSLFWYQQALGQGPEFLTYFQNEAQLDKSGLPSDRFFAERPEGSVSTLKIQRTQQEDSAVYLCASSLGQTVLNEKLFFGSGTQLSVL.

The rearrangement uses TRBV9 and TRBJ1-1; D possibly corresponds to TRBD1 (6 bases). Germline-derived CDR1 and CDR2 are SGDLS and YYNGEE. Deletions cut 0 bases from V and 1 base from J, with 10 bases between. CDR3 length: 15 residues. The CDR3 nucleotides read TGTGCCAGCAGCGTAGGGGACAACAGGAACACTGAAGCTTTCTTT. It translates to CASSVGDNRNTEAFF.

The V and J genes are TRBV5-1 and TRBJ1-4; 7 positions agree with TRBD1. Trimming at V came to 0 bases and at J to 0 bases, leaving 8 bases not matched to a gene. The germline V gene encodes CDR1 SGHRS and CDR2 YFSETQ. The CDR3 totals 18 residues. CDR3: CASSLVATGRATNEKLFF. As DNA, the CDR3 is TGCGCCAGCAGCTTGGTCGCGACAGGGAGGGCAACTAATGAAAAACTGTTTTTT.

This chain connects TRBV6-5 to TRBJ2-3; tentatively, D is TRBD2 (6 bases). V was clipped by 10 bases and J by 0 bases, with 11 bases between them. Looked up from germline, CDR1 is MNHEY and CDR2 is SVGAGI. The length of the CDR3 is 13 residues. This CDR3 reads CATRRDSTDTQYF. CDR3 nucleotide sequence: TGTGCCACCAGGAGGGACAGCACAGATACGCAGTATTTT.

The V gene is TRBV4-1, the J gene TRBJ2-1; perhaps D is TRBD1 or TRBD2 (5 bases each). The germline CDR1 and CDR2 sequences are MGHRA and YSYEKL. There are 16 residues in the CDR3. Trimming took 0 bases from V and 0 from J, leaving 9 bases between them. The chain's CDR3 is CASSQEGVFSYNEQFF. CDR3 nucleotide sequence: TGCGCCAGCAGCCAAGAGGGGGTGTTCTCCTACAATGAGCAGTTCTTC.

Comments on this clone: Distinct nucleotide sequences in the sample also encode this CDR3. The chain employs TRBV6-5 and TRBJ1-3; D unresolved. V was trimmed by 0 bases and J by 0 bases, leaving 6 bases between them. CDR3 size: 15 residues. Germline CDR1 reads MNHEY; CDR2 reads SVGAGI. The CDR3 coding sequence is TGTGCCAGCAGTTACTCCGCGGGCTCTGGAAACACCATATATTTT. Its protein is CASSYSAGSGNTIYF.

The chain employs TRBV5-4 and TRBJ2-5; a weak D match, TRBD2 (7 bases). The germline gives CDR1 SGHNT, CDR2 YYREEE (reference sequence). The V gene lost 4 bases and the J gene lost 5 bases, with 18 bases spanning the gap. This CDR3 has 15 amino acids. CDR3 sequence: CASSPRGGSGETQYF. The CDR3 DNA reads TGTGCCAGCAGCCCGAGGGGGGGGAGCGGGGAGACCCAGTACTTC.

This chain connects TRBV15 to TRBJ1-1; tentatively, D is TRBD1 (6 bases). The CDR3 extends over 14 amino acids. The V gene's germline CDR1 is LNHNV and CDR2 YYDKDF (reference sequence). V lost 5 bases, J lost 1 base, and 11 bases lay in between. In nucleotides, the CDR3 is TGTGCCACCAGCCACAGGGTGGGGAACACTGAAGCTTTCTTT. Encoded protein: CATSHRVGNTEAFF.